This T cell receptor beta chain comes out of a study of CXCR3-negative and CXCR3-positive naive CD8 T cells. On the study more broadly: With about 1.5 +/- 0.3 million reads per library, the TRB reads numbered around 140 million in total.

This CDR3 has 15 residues. Germline V gene data show CDR1 as LGHDT and CDR2 as YNNKEL (reference sequence). It was by 5' RACE with UMI labels that the TRB cDNA libraries were prepared. TCRdb re-called the 5' RACE reads, yielding one record per CDR3 amino acid sequence without DNA. Recorded for this sample: tens of thousands of distinct CDR3 sequences. A note on this clonotype: Its antigen is unidentified.

Study findings and constraints: The study inferred TCR strength from TRB CDR3 properties and found comparable surface CD5 between naive subsets. Researchers report CXCR3 expression partially decreased after cryopreservation, with fresh PBMCs used in most assays. Naive cells, whether CXCR3-negative or CXCR3-positive, had similar TRBV-TRBJ usage, while memory cells differed.

The chain carries TRBV3-1 and TRBJ2-1. The material sequenced was memory CD8+ T cells from blood. The clonotype originates from a human donor in good health. Some clones in this sample may be carry-over from other donors' samples. CDR3 in amino acids: CASSSSQSSYNEQFF.